This T cell receptor beta chain was sequenced during a study of PD-1 blockade in classical Hodgkin lymphoma. About the study: A 3 mg/kg intravenous dose of nivolumab was received by patients every 2 weeks.

As concerns this clone: Antigen: not known.

Study outcomes and limitations: Significant TCR diversity gains by C4D1 occurred in CD4+ but not CD8+ cells. Patients with an early start, nivolumab under 1 year after ASCT, were excluded. Repertoire differences have undefined causes, possibly disease activity or prior therapy.

All trial patients relapsed after autologous stem cell transplantation. V lost 2 bases to trimming and J lost 4 bases; unmatched junction nucleotides: 5. CDR1 MNHNY and CDR2 SVGAGI come from the germline V gene (reference sequence). The CDR3 extends over 15 amino acids. Assay: immunoSEQ multiplex PCR; the TCRdb copy retains only in-frame clones and omits some. The sample includes 40,000 to 65,000 clones, over 75% of them seen just once. This chain joins TRBV6-6 and TRBJ1-3; the match to TRBD1 covers 7 bases. The receptor's source is a human donor with classical Hodgkin lymphoma. This material consisted of peripheral blood mononuclear cells (PBMCs), taken at baseline. The CDR3 DNA reads as TGTGCCAGCAGTTACCAACCGGGACAGGGAAACACCATATATTTT. It specifies CASSYQPGQGNTIYF.